One and the same sample provided the 20 T cell receptor beta chains below, sequenced in a study of shared clonotypes between healthy human individuals. Method: immunoSEQ multiplex PCR; TCRdb's copy keeps in-frame clones and lacks some. Of under 350,000 clones in the sample, more than 75% were seen once. The specimen was memory CD8+ T cells sorted from blood. The subset is: CD45RO+ cells pooled with CCR7-negative TemRA cells. The receptors were gathered from a man between 18 and 35 years old in good health.

For the CDR3, the DNA is TGCGCCAGCAGTGAGAGGGATTCACCCCTCCACTTT. Amino acid sequence: CASSERDSPLHF. This sequence joins TRBV10-1 and TRBJ1-6; D gene ambiguous. CDR1 and CDR2 from the germline V gene are WNHNN and SYGVQD (reference sequence). The CDR3 spans 12 residues. V was trimmed by 2 bases and J by 8 bases, leaving 4 bases between them.

The chain links TRBV15 to TRBJ1-5; 9 bases match TRBD1. This CDR3 spans 15 amino acids. V lost 5 bases, J lost 3 bases, and 5 bases stayed unmatched. The V gene's germline CDR1 is LNHNV and CDR2 YYDKDF (reference sequence). CDR3: CATSEDRGPNQPQHF. CDR3 bases: TGTGCCACCAGCGAGGACAGGGGCCCCAATCAGCCCCAGCATTTT.

The J gene is TRBJ2-1, the V gene TRBV4-1; either TRBD1 or TRBD2 may supply D (5 bases each). The CDR3 extends over 11 amino acids. The germline CDR1 and CDR2 sequences are MGHRA and YSYEKL. V dropped 4 bases and J dropped 9 bases, with 7 bases sitting between them. The CDR3, as DNA: TGCGCCAGCAGCCGAGGGACTGAGCAGTTCTTC. Residues: CASSRGTEQFF.

This clone has only a few counts. V usage is TRBV13 and J usage is TRBJ1-2; weak D call: TRBD1 (6 bases). This CDR3 region has 16 residues. The V gene's germline CDR1 is PRHDT and CDR2 FYEKMQ (reference sequence). V was cut by 4 bases and J by 3 bases, with 18 bases left in between. In nucleotides, the CDR3 is TGTGCCAGCAGCTCGAACGAGGGGGGCCTGGACTATGGCTACACCTTC. Its translation is CASSSNEGGLDYGYTF.

This clone was picked up many times. The chain joins TRBV7-9 to TRBJ2-3; TRBD2 agrees at 7 bases. Germline loops: CDR1 SEHNR, CDR2 FQNEAQ (reference sequence). The CDR3 totals 13 residues. Trimming at V came to 5 bases and at J to 9 bases, leaving 8 bases not matched to a gene. The CDR3 DNA follows: TGTGCCAGCAGCCCTAATATGGGGGGGACGCAGTATTTT. Encoded protein: CASSPNMGGTQYF.

This chain connects TRBV15 to TRBJ2-1, with unresolved D. V gave up 0 bases and J gave up 4 bases, with 7 bases separating them. CDR1 and CDR2 (germline): LNHNV, YYDKDF (reference sequence). This CDR3 is 14 amino acids long. The CDR3 nucleotides read TGTGCCACCAGCAGAGAAAGCCCTTACAATGAGCAGTTCTTC. This gives the protein CATSRESPYNEQFF.

The V call is TRBV6-1, the J call TRBJ2-7; 8 bases are a match to TRBD1. The CDR3 is 15 amino acids. The V gene's germline CDR1 is MNHNS and CDR2 SASEGT. V dropped 1 base and J dropped 4; count of bases not matched to a gene: 6. The DNA for the CDR3 is TGTGCCAGCAGTGAAGGGCAGGGGGCTGCGTACGAGCAGTACTTC. Protein product: CASSEGQGAAYEQYF.

In this sample, this clone turned up a few times. Other DNA sequences within the sample encode an identical CDR3. J is TRBJ1-1 and V is TRBV30; D perhaps matches TRBD1 (5 bases). With 5 bases removed from V and 5 bases from J, the gap between germline ends came to 9 bases. Germline V gene data show CDR1 as GTSNPN and CDR2 as SVGIG (reference sequence). The CDR3 is made up of 11 amino acids. The CDR3 DNA follows: TGTGCCTGGGGCGGGGGGACTGAAGCTTTCTTT. Amino acid sequence: CAWGGGTEAFF.

J is TRBJ2-7 and V is TRBV2; D is undetermined. Per germline, CDR1 SNHLY and CDR2 FYNNEI. This CDR3 spans 14 amino acids. V shed 2 bases and J shed 6 bases, with 14 bases lying between them. CDR3 bases: TGTGCCAGCAGTGAATCTCCGCCGTCAGGCGAGCAGTACTTC. Translation: CASSESPPSGEQYF.

CDR3 bases: TGTGCCAGCAGCTTATACGATTTTAGGGGATCCACTGAAGCTTTCTTT. Translating gives CASSLYDFRGSTEAFF. This sequence joins TRBV11-2 and TRBJ1-1; possibly TRBD1 for D (5 bases). Germline V CDR1 and CDR2: SGHAT, FQNNGV. The CDR3 extends over 16 amino acids. V lost 2 bases and J lost 4, with 17 bases in between.

The chain recombines TRBV7-8 with TRBJ2-1; TRBD2 agrees at 8 bases. The J segment lost 0 bases and the V segment lost 7 bases, leaving 5 bases of the junction unmatched. Germline lookup yields CDR1 SGHVS and CDR2 FQNEAQ. This CDR3 is 15 amino acids long. CDR3 sequence: CASTPSGGSYNEQFF. CDR3 nucleotide sequence: TGTGCCAGCACTCCGAGCGGGGGCTCCTACAATGAGCAGTTCTTC.

The J gene is TRBJ2-2, the V gene TRBV5-1; 9 bases line up with TRBD2. The length of the CDR3 is 15 residues. The V segment lost 2 bases and the J segment 9 bases; nucleotides outside the gene matches: 8. Germline CDR1 and CDR2: SGHRS and YFSETQ. The DNA of the CDR3 is TGCGCCAGCAGCTTACTAGCGGGTCCTCCCCGGGAGCTGTTTTTT. This codes for CASSLLAGPPRELFF.

The chain joins TRBV6-6 to TRBJ2-7; 7 bases map to TRBD1. CDR3 size: 14 residues. CDR1 and CDR2 (germline): MNHNY, SVGAGI (reference sequence). Germline trimming cut 5 bases from V and 3 bases from J; bases unmatched to any gene: 7. The CDR3 spells CASSRDSFGYEQYF. The CDR3 DNA sequence: TGTGCCAGCAGTCGGGACAGCTTTGGCTACGAGCAGTACTTC.

The chain combines TRBV27 with TRBJ2-7; 7 bases agree with TRBD2. The CDR3 contains 17 residues. The ends lost 2 bases at V and 3 bases at J; junction bases unmatched: 13. The germline V gene encodes CDR1 MNHEY and CDR2 SMNVEV (reference sequence). The CDR3 loop reads CASSLGAGALQGYEQYF. The CDR3, as DNA: TGTGCCAGCAGTTTAGGCGCGGGAGCCCTACAAGGCTACGAGCAGTACTTC.

J is TRBJ1-5 and V is TRBV5-6; TRBD1 aligns across 8 bases. V trimming: 4 bases; J trimming: 0 bases; junction bases outside the gene matches: 12. In germline, CDR1 is SGHDT, CDR2 YYEEEE. The CDR3 sequence is 18 residues long. The CDR3 region is CASSLGVATGVSNQPQHF. The CDR3 DNA sequence: TGTGCCAGCAGCCTGGGCGTGGCGACAGGGGTTAGCAATCAGCCCCAGCATTTT.

The chain recombines TRBV2 with TRBJ1-2; D gene unclear. The CDR3 contains 17 residues. The germline V gene encodes CDR1 SNHLY and CDR2 FYNNEI. Trimming took off 7 bases at V and 7 bases at J, with 28 bases between the two ends. CDR3 DNA: TGTGCCAGCAACCTAAGGTCCCGATGGCGTTTTTGGTGTGGCTACACCTTC. Translation: CASNLRSRWRFWCGYTF.

In this sample, this clone turned up a few times. The CDR3 loop reads CASSLANVGTGQETQYF. CDR3 nucleotide sequence: TGCGCCAGCAGCTTGGCCAACGTTGGGACAGGGCAAGAGACCCAGTACTTC. The chain links TRBV5-1 to TRBJ2-5, with 9 bases lining up with TRBD1. The CDR3 consists of 17 residues. The V gene's germline CDR1 is SGHRS and CDR2 YFSETQ. With V trimmed by 0 bases and J by 2 bases, 8 bases remained unmatched. The whole variable domain, remainder taken from reference TRBV5-1 and TRBJ2-5, is KAGVTQTPRYLIKTRGQQVTLSCSPISGHRSVSWYQQTPGQGLQFLFEYFSETQRNKGNFPGRFSGRQFSNSRSEMNVSTLELGDSALYLCASSLANVGTGQETQYFGPGTRLLVL.

This chain uses TRBV29-1 with TRBJ2-7; the D gene is possibly TRBD1 (5 bases). Germline-derived CDR1 and CDR2 are SQVTM and ANQGSEA. Trimming left V 5 bases short and J 2 bases short, with 13 bases between. This CDR3 region has 13 residues. Here the CDR3 DNA reads TGCAGCGTTATCGGACATGGAACCTACGAGCAGTACTTC. Encoded protein: CSVIGHGTYEQYF.

The genes are TRBV6-1 and TRBJ2-5; the D is unclear. CDR1 and CDR2 (germline): MNHNS, SASEGT. Trimming removed 1 base at V and 4 bases at J, with 4 bases between. This CDR3 has 12 amino acids. The CDR3 here is CASSEGGETQYF. The CDR3, as DNA: TGTGCCAGCAGTGAAGGGGGAGAGACCCAGTACTTC.

The rearrangement joins TRBV19 to TRBJ1-1, with unresolved D. The length of the CDR3 is 12 residues. Germline values: CDR1 LNHDA, CDR2 SQIVND (reference sequence). Trimming shortened V by 1 base and J by 7 bases, and 7 bases separated the two germline ends. This chain's CDR3 is CASSIAANEAFF. DNA of the CDR3: TGTGCCAGTAGTATAGCTGCTAATGAAGCTTTCTTT. The variable domain in full, with the rest retrieved from reference TRBV19 and TRBJ1-1, is DGGITQSPKYLFRKEGQNVTLSCEQNLNHDAMYWYRQDPGQGLRLIYYSQIVNDFQKGDIAEGYSVSREKKESFPLTVTSAQKNPTAFYLCASSIAANEAFFGQGTRLTVV.